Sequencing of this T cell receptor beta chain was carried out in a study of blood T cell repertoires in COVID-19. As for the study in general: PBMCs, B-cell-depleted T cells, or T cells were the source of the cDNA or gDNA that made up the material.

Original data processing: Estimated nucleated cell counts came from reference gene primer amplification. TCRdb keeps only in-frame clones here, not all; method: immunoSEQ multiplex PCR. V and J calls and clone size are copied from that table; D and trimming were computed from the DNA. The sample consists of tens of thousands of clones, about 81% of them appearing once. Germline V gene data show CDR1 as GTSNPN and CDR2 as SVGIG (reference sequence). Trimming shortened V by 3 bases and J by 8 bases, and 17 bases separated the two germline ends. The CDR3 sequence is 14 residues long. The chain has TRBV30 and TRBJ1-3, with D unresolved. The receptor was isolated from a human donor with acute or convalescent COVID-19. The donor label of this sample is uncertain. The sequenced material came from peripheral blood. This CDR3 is CAWSARIQRYTIYF. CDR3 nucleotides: TGTGCCTGGAGCGCCCGGATCCAGCGCTACACCATATATTTT.